Only a few counts were recorded for the clone carrying this TCR beta chain. Antigen: not known. From live CD3+CD8+TCRalphabeta+ cells, four PD-1 and/or TIGIT subsets were sorted. TCR libraries were prepared from 15 ng of total RNA with the QIAseq Immune Repertoire TCR panel. TCRdb recomputed calls from the reads with MiXCR, one row per CDR3 protein. Counted here are several hundred distinct CDR3 sequences, approximately 5.1% occurring once; the ten biggest clones make up 6.6%. This sample stems from a study of circulating CD8 cells and anti-PD-1 response in melanoma. Study information: Responders had complete or partial responses; non-responders had stable or progressive disease. Study-wide results and limits: Expanded sorted subsets were checked for tumor reactivity using peptides. Subset repertoires were largely private at M1, with under 8% shared.

The V end lost 9 bases, the J end lost 5 bases, and 4 bases lay between the germline ends. CDR3 length: 9 amino acids. Germline V gene sequence: CDR1 LNHDA, CDR2 SQIVND (reference sequence). The source material was CD8+ T cells from PBMCs, sampled at baseline or after one month of anti-PD-1 therapy (not recorded which). This receptor was obtained from a human donor with melanoma. The chain recombines TRBV19 with TRBJ1-1, with D unresolved. Here the CDR3 reads CASGTEAFF. As DNA, the CDR3 is TGTGCCAGCGGGACTGAAGCTTTCTTT.